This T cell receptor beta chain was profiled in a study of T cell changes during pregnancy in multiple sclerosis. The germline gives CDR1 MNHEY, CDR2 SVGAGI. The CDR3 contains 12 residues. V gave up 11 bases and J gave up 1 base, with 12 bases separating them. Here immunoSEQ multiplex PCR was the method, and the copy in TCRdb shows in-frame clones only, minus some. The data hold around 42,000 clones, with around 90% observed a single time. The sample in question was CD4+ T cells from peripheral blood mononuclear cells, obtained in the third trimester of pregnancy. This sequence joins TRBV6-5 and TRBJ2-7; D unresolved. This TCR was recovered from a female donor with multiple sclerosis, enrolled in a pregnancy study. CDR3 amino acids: CAAGDPSYEQYF. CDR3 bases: TGTGCCGCAGGTGATCCTTCCTACGAGCAGTACTTC.